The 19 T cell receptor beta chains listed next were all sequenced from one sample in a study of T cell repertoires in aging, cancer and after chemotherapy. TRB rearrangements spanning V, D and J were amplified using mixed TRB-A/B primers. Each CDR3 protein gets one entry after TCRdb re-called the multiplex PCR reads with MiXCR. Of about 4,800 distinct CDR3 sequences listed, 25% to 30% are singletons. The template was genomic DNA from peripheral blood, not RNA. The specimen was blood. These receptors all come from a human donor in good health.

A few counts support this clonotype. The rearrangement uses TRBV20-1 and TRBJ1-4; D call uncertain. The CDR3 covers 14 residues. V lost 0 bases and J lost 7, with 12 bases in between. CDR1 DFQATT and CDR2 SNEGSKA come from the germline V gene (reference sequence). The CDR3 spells CSARDGRRSEKLFF. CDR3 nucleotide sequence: TGCAGTGCTAGAGACGGACGGAGGAGTGAAAAACTGTTTTTT.

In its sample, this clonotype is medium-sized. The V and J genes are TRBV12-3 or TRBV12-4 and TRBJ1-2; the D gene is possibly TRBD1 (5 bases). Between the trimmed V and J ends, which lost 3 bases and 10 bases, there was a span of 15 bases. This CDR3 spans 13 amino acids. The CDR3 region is CASSFPGEIPYTF. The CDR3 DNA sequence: TGTGCCAGCAGTTTCCCGGGGGAGATTCCCTACACCTTC.

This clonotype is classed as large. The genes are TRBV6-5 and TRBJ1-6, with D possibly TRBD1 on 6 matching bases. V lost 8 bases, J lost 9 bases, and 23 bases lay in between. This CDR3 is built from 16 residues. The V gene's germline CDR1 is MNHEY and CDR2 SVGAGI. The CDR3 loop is CASYKTPGGAFSPLHF. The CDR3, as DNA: TGTGCCAGCTACAAGACCCCGGGGGGCGCCTTTTCACCCCTCCACTTT.

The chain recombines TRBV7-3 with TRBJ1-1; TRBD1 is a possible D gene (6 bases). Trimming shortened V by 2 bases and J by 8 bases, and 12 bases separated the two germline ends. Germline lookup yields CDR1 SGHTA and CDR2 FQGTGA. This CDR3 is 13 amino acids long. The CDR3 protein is CASSLLDSTEAFF. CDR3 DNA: TGTGCCAGCAGCTTATTGGACAGTACGGAAGCTTTCTTT.

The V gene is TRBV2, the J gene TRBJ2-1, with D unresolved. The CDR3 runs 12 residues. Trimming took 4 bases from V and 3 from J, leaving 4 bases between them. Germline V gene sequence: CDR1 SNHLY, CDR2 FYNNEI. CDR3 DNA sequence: TGTGCCAGCAGTGTAGACTACAATGAGCAGTTCTTC. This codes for CASSVDYNEQFF.

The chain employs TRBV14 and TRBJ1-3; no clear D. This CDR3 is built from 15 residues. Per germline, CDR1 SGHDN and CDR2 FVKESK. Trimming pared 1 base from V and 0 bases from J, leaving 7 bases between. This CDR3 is CASSQGLISGNTIYF. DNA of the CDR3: TGTGCCAGCAGCCAAGGTCTTATCTCTGGAAACACCATATATTTT.

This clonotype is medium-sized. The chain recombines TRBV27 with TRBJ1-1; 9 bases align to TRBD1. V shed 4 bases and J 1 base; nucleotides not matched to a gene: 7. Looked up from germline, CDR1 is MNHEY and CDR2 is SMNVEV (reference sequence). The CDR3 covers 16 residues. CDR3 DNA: TGTGCCAGCAGTTCCGCAGGACAGGGGAGGAACACTGAAGCTTTCTTT. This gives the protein CASSSAGQGRNTEAFF.

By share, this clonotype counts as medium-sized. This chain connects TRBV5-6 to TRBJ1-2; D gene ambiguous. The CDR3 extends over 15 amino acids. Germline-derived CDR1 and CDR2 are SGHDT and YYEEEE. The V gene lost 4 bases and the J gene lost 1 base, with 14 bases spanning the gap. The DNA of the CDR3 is TGTGCCAGCAGCCCTTGGGAGGTTTTTAACTATGGCTACACCTTC. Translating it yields CASSPWEVFNYGYTF.

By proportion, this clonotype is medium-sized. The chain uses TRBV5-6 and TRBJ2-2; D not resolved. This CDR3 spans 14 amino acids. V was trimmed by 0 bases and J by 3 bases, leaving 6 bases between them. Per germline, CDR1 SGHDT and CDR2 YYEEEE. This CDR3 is CASSLVLYTGELFF. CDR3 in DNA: TGTGCCAGCAGCTTGGTACTTTACACCGGGGAGCTGTTTTTT.

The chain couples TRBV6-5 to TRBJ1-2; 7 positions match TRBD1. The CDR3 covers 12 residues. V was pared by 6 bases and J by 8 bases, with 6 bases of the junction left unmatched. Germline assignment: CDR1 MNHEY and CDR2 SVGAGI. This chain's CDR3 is CASRRQGAGYTF. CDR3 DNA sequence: TGTGCCAGCAGGAGACAGGGTGCGGGCTACACCTTC.

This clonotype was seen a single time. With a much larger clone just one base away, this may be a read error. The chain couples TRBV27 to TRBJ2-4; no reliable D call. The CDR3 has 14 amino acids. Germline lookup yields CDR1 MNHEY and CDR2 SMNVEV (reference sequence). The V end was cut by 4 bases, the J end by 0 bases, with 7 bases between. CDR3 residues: CASSSQLAKNIQYF. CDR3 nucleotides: TGTGCCAGCAGTTCGCAACTAGCCAAAAACATTCAGTACTTC.

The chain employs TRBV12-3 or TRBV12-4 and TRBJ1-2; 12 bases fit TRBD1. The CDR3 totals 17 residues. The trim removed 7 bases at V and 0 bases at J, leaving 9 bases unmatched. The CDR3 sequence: CASMPSGTGGSNYGYTF. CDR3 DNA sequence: TGTGCCAGCATGCCGTCCGGGACAGGGGGCTCTAACTATGGCTACACCTTC.

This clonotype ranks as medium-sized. The CDR3 sequence is CASRDPAATNEKLFF. CDR3 DNA sequence: TGTGCCAGCAGGGACCCAGCCGCAACTAATGAAAAACTGTTTTTT. The chain is built from TRBV5-4 and TRBJ1-4; D is unresolved. This CDR3 has 15 residues. Germline loops: CDR1 SGHNT, CDR2 YYREEE (reference sequence). V was pared by 5 bases and J by 0 bases, with 11 bases between.

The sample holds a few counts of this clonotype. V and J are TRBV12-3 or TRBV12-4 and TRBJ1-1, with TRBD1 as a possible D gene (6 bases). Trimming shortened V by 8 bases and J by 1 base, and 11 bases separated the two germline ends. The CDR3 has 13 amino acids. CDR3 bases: TGTGCCAGCTCGACAGGTAGGAACACTGAAGCTTTCTTT. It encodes CASSTGRNTEAFF.

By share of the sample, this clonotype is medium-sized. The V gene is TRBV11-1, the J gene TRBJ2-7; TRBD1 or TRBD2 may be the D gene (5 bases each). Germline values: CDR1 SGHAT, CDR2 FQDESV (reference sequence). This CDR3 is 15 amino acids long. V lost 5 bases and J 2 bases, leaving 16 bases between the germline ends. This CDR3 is CASSTPGTLTYEQYF. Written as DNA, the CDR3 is TGTGCCAGCAGCACTCCCGGGACGTTAACCTACGAGCAGTACTTC.

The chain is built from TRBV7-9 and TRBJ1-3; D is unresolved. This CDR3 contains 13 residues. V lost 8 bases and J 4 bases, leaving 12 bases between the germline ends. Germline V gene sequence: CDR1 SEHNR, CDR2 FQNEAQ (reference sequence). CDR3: CASGDGFGNTIYF. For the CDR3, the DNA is TGTGCCAGCGGAGATGGATTCGGAAACACCATATATTTT.

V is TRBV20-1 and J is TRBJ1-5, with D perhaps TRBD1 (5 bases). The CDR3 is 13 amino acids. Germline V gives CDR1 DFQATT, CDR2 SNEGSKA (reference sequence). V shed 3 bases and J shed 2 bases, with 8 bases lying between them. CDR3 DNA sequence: TGCAGTGCTAGTCCGGGGGGCAATCAGCCCCAGCATTTT. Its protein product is CSASPGGNQPQHF.

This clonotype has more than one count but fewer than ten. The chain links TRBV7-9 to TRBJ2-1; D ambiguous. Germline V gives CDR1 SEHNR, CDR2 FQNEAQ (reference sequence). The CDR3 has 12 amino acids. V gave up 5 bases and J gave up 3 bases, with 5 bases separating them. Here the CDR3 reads CASSPDYNEQFF. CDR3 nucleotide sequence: TGTGCCAGCAGCCCCGACTACAATGAGCAGTTCTTC.

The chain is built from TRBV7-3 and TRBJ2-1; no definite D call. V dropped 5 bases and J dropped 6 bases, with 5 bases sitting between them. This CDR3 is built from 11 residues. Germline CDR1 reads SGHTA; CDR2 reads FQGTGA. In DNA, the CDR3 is TGTGCCAGCAGCCTGGGCAATGAGCAGTTCTTC. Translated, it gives CASSLGNEQFF.